This entry lists 25 T cell receptor beta chains sequenced from one sample in a study of T cell responses to AZD1222 COVID-19 vaccine. Produced via immunoSEQ multiplex PCR; TCRdb's table is partial and in-frame only. The table records approximately 73,000 clones, roughly 82% of them present only once. The material sequenced was peripheral blood, taken on day 0 of AZD1222 vaccination. These receptors came from an adult in good health.

The J gene is TRBJ1-3, the V gene TRBV5-1; D is ambiguous. V lost 0 bases and J 4 bases, leaving 11 bases between the germline ends. Looked up from germline, CDR1 is SGHRS and CDR2 is YFSETQ. The CDR3 runs to 15 residues. The CDR3 sequence: CASSLGTATGNTIYF. For the CDR3, the DNA is TGCGCCAGCAGCTTGGGCACGGCAACCGGAAACACCATATATTTT.

The J gene is TRBJ1-2, the V gene TRBV5-1, with 8 positions matching TRBD1. Germline CDR1 and CDR2: SGHRS and YFSETQ. Trimming cost V 0 bases and J 8 bases; bases outside gene matches: 12. The CDR3 length is 16 residues. CDR3 in DNA: TGCGCCAGCAGCTTGGCGGCAGGACAGGGCGAGGGCGGCTACACCTTC. Protein: CASSLAAGQGEGGYTF.

The chain employs TRBV7-9 and TRBJ2-5; 8 bases line up with TRBD2. The length of the CDR3 is 15 residues. Germline CDR1 reads SEHNR; CDR2 reads FQNEAQ (reference sequence). This chain's CDR3 is CAHNRPTGGGETQYF. Here the CDR3 DNA reads TGTGCTCACAACCGTCCGACCGGGGGGGGAGAGACCCAGTACTTC.

This clone was counted a single time. The rearrangement joins TRBV12-5 to TRBJ2-7, with TRBD1 matching over 9 bases. With 1 base clipped from V and 5 bases from J, the junction kept 6 bases outside the gene matches. The germline V gene encodes CDR1 LGHNT and CDR2 FRNRAP. The CDR3 has 15 residues. CDR3 protein: CASGLGSTGGDEQYF. CDR3 nucleotides: TGTGCTAGTGGTTTGGGATCGACAGGGGGGGACGAGCAGTACTTC.

The genes are TRBV5-1 and TRBJ2-1; possibly TRBD2 for D (5 bases). Trimming removed 0 bases from V and 0 bases from J, with 7 bases in between. The CDR3 extends over 15 amino acids. Germline V CDR1 and CDR2: SGHRS, YFSETQ. The CDR3 DNA follows: TGCGCCAGCAGCTTGGCGGCGGGCTCCTACAATGAGCAGTTCTTC. Translating gives CASSLAAGSYNEQFF.

The V and J genes are TRBV12-5 and TRBJ2-6; tentative D call: TRBD1 (5 bases). Germline-derived CDR1 and CDR2 are LGHNT and FRNRAP. The CDR3 spans 18 residues. Trimming pared 0 bases from V and 0 bases from J, leaving 12 bases between. The CDR3 sequence is CASGLVWQGDSGANVLTF. In nucleotides, the CDR3 is TGTGCTAGTGGTTTGGTATGGCAGGGTGACTCTGGGGCCAACGTCCTGACTTTC.

This chain joins TRBV18 and TRBJ1-1, with D tentatively TRBD1 (6 bases). The CDR3 has 13 residues. Germline V gene data show CDR1 as KGHSH and CDR2 as LQKENI. Trimming shortened V by 8 bases and J by 1 base, and 11 bases separated the two germline ends. The CDR3 sequence is CASLRDKNTEAFF. The CDR3 bases are TGTGCCAGCCTCCGGGACAAGAACACTGAAGCTTTCTTT.

The chain recombines TRBV4-2 with TRBJ2-1, with a possible D match to TRBD2 (6 bases). Germline V gene sequence: CDR1 LGHNA, CDR2 YNFKEQ. The length of the CDR3 is 16 residues. V shed 1 base and J shed 6 bases, with 16 bases lying between them. CDR3 coding DNA: TGTGCCAGCAGCCAAGCCCCGGGACTCACTGTCAATGAGCAGTTCTTC. Translated, it gives CASSQAPGLTVNEQFF.

The chain's CDR3 is CASSSTPGTGVGNTIYF. In nucleotides, the CDR3 is TGTGCCAGCAGCTCCACACCCGGGACAGGGGTTGGAAACACCATATATTTT. This chain links TRBV3-1 (or the pseudogene TRBV3-2) with TRBJ1-3; 10 positions agree with TRBD1. V lost 5 bases and J lost 3; bases outside the gene matches: 10. The CDR3 is 17 amino acids. Looked up from germline, CDR1 is LGHDT and CDR2 is YNNKEL (reference sequence).

CDR3: CASSPDSSNQPQHF. The DNA for the CDR3 is TGTGCCAGCAGCCCGGACAGTAGCAATCAGCCCCAGCATTTT. V usage is TRBV6-2 or TRBV6-3 and J usage is TRBJ1-5, with D perhaps matching TRBD1 (6 bases). The V and J ends lost 6 bases and 0 bases respectively, with 9 bases between them. Looked up from germline, CDR1 is MNHEY and CDR2 is SVGEGT. The CDR3 length is 14 residues.

CDR3 region: CATSGAGSNEQFF. In nucleotides, the CDR3 is TGTGCCACCAGTGGGGCAGGGAGCAATGAGCAGTTCTTC. The genes are TRBV24-1 and TRBJ2-1; the D call may be TRBD1 or TRBD2 (5 bases each). Germline loops: CDR1 KGHDR, CDR2 SFDVKD. V was shortened by 5 bases and J by 6 bases, with 10 bases between the two germline ends. The CDR3 covers 13 residues.

V gene TRBV5-6 combines with J gene TRBJ1-1; tentatively, D is TRBD1 (5 bases). The CDR3 covers 15 residues. CDR1 and CDR2 (germline): SGHDT, YYEEEE. Trimming stripped 4 bases from V and 1 base from J, with 14 bases between. This chain's CDR3 is CASSRWGRQNTEAFF. The CDR3 DNA sequence: TGTGCCAGCAGCAGGTGGGGCAGGCAGAACACTGAAGCTTTCTTT.

DNA of the CDR3: TGTGCCAGCTCACCAGTCCTCGCGGAGACCCAGTACTTC. It encodes CASSPVLAETQYF. The chain uses TRBV18 and TRBJ2-5, with D unresolved. The V gene lost 2 bases and the J gene lost 5 bases, with 9 bases spanning the gap. Germline V gives CDR1 KGHSH, CDR2 LQKENI. CDR3 length: 13 amino acids. Full variable domain (missing parts from reference TRBV18 and TRBJ2-5): NAGVMQNPRHLVRRRGQEARLRCSPMKGHSHVYWYRQLPEEGLKFMVYLQKENIIDESGMPKERFSAEFPKEGPSILRIQQVVRGDSAAYFCASSPVLAETQYFGPGTRLLVL.

This clone was detected only a few times. The chain combines TRBV9 with TRBJ2-1, with a tentative D call TRBD1 (6 bases). With 0 bases removed from V and 4 bases from J, the gap between germline ends came to 11 bases. Germline V lookup: CDR1 SGDLS, CDR2 YYNGEE. CDR3 length: 15 amino acids. The CDR3 DNA reads as TGTGCCAGCAGCGTAGGAGACAGGATATACAATGAGCAGTTCTTC. Residues: CASSVGDRIYNEQFF.

The V and J genes are TRBV4-1 and TRBJ1-3; D unresolved. The germline CDR1 and CDR2 sequences are MGHRA and YSYEKL. This CDR3 region has 18 residues. V lost 3 bases and J 0 bases, leaving 18 bases between the germline ends. Written as DNA, the CDR3 is TGCGCCAGCAGCCACATCCCTCTCGCATTCGACTCTGGAAACACCATATATTTT. As protein: CASSHIPLAFDSGNTIYF.

The chain is built from TRBV3-1 (or the pseudogene TRBV3-2) and TRBJ2-3; D is unclear. V gave up 9 bases and J gave up 2 bases, with 6 bases separating them. The CDR3 is 11 residues long. CDR1 is LGHDT, CDR2 YNNKEL, per germline (reference sequence). Here the CDR3 reads CASRNTDTQYF. The CDR3 DNA sequence: TGTGCCAGTCGAAACACAGATACGCAGTATTTT.

The chain links TRBV5-1 to TRBJ2-1; 9 bases agree with TRBD1. CDR1 SGHRS and CDR2 YFSETQ come from the germline V gene. The CDR3 runs to 15 residues. The V gene end was trimmed by 1 base and the J gene end by 6 bases; junction bases not matched to a gene: 5. As DNA, the CDR3 is TGCGCCAGCAGCTTGCAGGACAGGGGCCTCAATGAGCAGTTCTTC. Protein: CASSLQDRGLNEQFF.

The J gene is TRBJ1-1, the V gene TRBV10-3, with a possible D match to TRBD1 (6 bases). V was clipped by 7 bases and J by 0 bases, with 9 bases between them. Per germline, CDR1 ENHRY and CDR2 SYGVKD. This CDR3 contains 13 residues. CDR3 DNA sequence: TGTGCCATCATGGGGGACATGAACACTGAAGCTTTCTTT. Translating gives CAIMGDMNTEAFF.

The chain recombines TRBV6-1 with TRBJ2-1, with D possibly being TRBD1 or TRBD2 (7 bases each). Trimming left V 2 bases short and J 2 bases short, with 10 bases between. The CDR3 sequence is 15 residues long. Germline V gene lookup returns CDR1 MNHNS and CDR2 SASEGT. The CDR3 sequence is CASSEQGGAYNEQFF. CDR3 sequence (DNA): TGTGCCAGCAGTGAACAGGGGGGGGCCTACAATGAGCAGTTCTTC.

About this clone itself: Compared with germline, one end of the junction differs, possibly owing to a read error. The V call is TRBV7-2, the J call TRBJ2-1, with 8 bases aligning to TRBD2. This CDR3 comprises 12 residues. CDR1 and CDR2 (germline): SGHTA, FQGNSA. The CDR3 sequence is CASSFVTGGRVF. DNA of the CDR3: TGTGCCAGCAGCTTTGTGACGGGGGGGCGAGTCTTC.

The chain links TRBV19 to TRBJ1-1; D gene ambiguous. This CDR3 comprises 13 residues. From germline, CDR1 is LNHDA and CDR2 SQIVND (reference sequence). V lost 7 bases and J 1 base, leaving 10 bases between the germline ends. As DNA, the CDR3 is TGTGCCAGTAATTTCGACAAGAACACTGAAGCTTTCTTT. Its translation: CASNFDKNTEAFF.

This clone has only a few counts. The chain has TRBV6-2 or TRBV6-3 and TRBJ2-1; D might be TRBD2 (5 bases). Germline V CDR1 and CDR2: MNHEY, SVGEGT. The V gene lost 2 bases and the J gene lost 7 bases, with 12 bases spanning the gap. The CDR3 sequence is 14 residues long. The CDR3 protein is CASSYRGIRNEQFF. Here the CDR3 DNA reads TGTGCCAGCAGTTACCGAGGGATTCGGAATGAGCAGTTCTTC.

The chain links TRBV6-5 to TRBJ1-1, with D uncertain. V was cut by 5 bases and J by 1 base, with 14 bases left in between. The germline CDR1 and CDR2 sequences are MNHEY and SVGAGI. The CDR3 has 15 amino acids. CDR3 protein: CASSPLRTANTEAFF. The CDR3, as DNA: TGTGCCAGCAGTCCCCTCCGAACCGCGAACACTGAAGCTTTCTTT.

This clone appeared a few times. The V and J genes are TRBV5-1 and TRBJ2-1, with a tentative D call TRBD2 (5 bases). V was shortened by 2 bases and J by 4 bases, with 13 bases between the two germline ends. CDR1 is SGHRS and CDR2 is YFSETQ in the germline V gene. The CDR3 covers 15 residues. The CDR3 sequence is CASSLSIGGYNEQFF. CDR3 DNA sequence: TGCGCCAGCAGCTTAAGTATAGGAGGATACAATGAGCAGTTCTTC. The variable domain in full, completed from reference TRBV5-1 and TRBJ2-1, reads KAGVTQTPRYLIKTRGQQVTLSCSPISGHRSVSWYQQTPGQGLQFLFEYFSETQRNKGNFPGRFSGRQFSNSRSEMNVSTLELGDSALYLCASSLSIGGYNEQFFGPGTRLTVL.

The V and J genes are TRBV4-1 and TRBJ2-7; no firm D call. V was trimmed by 0 bases and J by 0 bases, leaving 12 bases between them. Germline V lookup: CDR1 MGHRA, CDR2 YSYEKL. The CDR3 extends over 16 amino acids. The DNA for the CDR3 is TGCGCCAGCAGCCAAGATCTTGGCATCCACTCCTACGAGCAGTACTTC. Translation: CASSQDLGIHSYEQYF.